Shown below are 7 T cell receptor beta chains from a single sample sequenced in a study of cytomegalovirus exposure and HLA in healthy donors (dated by TCRdb to 2016 to 2017). Libraries were built with the immunoSEQ multiplex PCR assay. For the multiplex PCR, a mixture combining 60 forward primers for TCR Vbeta segments and 13 reverse primers for TCR Jbeta segments was used. As stored in TCRdb, this immuneACCESS dataset retains in-frame rearrangements with V and J assigned. A fraction of the clones does not appear; measured against another copy, unresolved V genes explain less than half of the discrepancy, and the remainder lacks a known reason. Here the sample has around 160,000 clones; 55% to 80% occur a single time. Together, the top ten hold around 4.5% of the sample. Sample: PBMCs. Receptors were obtained from a woman between 18 and 29 years old in good health and CMV-seropositive.

This clone came up a few times. The V and J genes are TRBV2 and TRBJ1-5; the D gene is possibly TRBD1 (6 bases). The V end was cut by 4 bases, the J end by 4 bases, with 11 bases between. In germline, CDR1 is SNHLY, CDR2 FYNNEI. The CDR3 runs to 14 residues. CDR3 in amino acids: CASSGVTGNQPQHF. In DNA, the CDR3 is TGTGCCAGCAGTGGTGTGACAGGAAATCAGCCCCAGCATTTT.

The rearrangement links TRBV5-1 to TRBJ2-5; no definite D call. TRBJ2-7 explains the end of the DNA better; the J call may be wrong. The V gene's germline CDR1 is SGHRS and CDR2 YFSETQ. The CDR3 has 14 residues. CDR3 sequence (DNA): TGCGCCAGCAGCCCCCCCCTCGCGTCCTACGAGCAGTACTTC. Translating it yields CASSPPLASYEQYF.

This clone has only a few counts. The chain has TRBV5-8 and TRBJ2-5, with D maybe TRBD1 (6 bases). V was trimmed by 4 bases and J by 5 bases, leaving 21 bases between them. The CDR3 sequence is 16 residues long. Germline CDR1 reads SGHTS; CDR2 reads YDEGEE. The CDR3 DNA is TGTGCCAGCAGCCCCCGACAGGCAAAAGTGGGGGAGACCCAGTACTTC. Translating gives CASSPRQAKVGETQYF.

The chain joins TRBV27 to TRBJ2-7; weak D call: TRBD1 (6 bases). The germline V gene has CDR1 MNHEY and CDR2 SMNVEV (reference sequence). CDR3 length: 15 residues. The V end lost 6 bases, the J end lost 7 bases, and 22 bases lay between the germline ends. The chain's CDR3 is CASRIGSGQTGEQYF. DNA of the CDR3: TGTGCCAGCAGAATTGGGTCAGGACAGACGGGAGAGCAGTACTTC.

The chain couples TRBV5-4 to TRBJ2-5; tentatively, D is TRBD2 (6 bases). The tail of the sequence fits TRBJ2-7 better, so the J call may be wrong. CDR1 and CDR2 from the germline V gene are SGHNT and YYREEE (reference sequence). The CDR3 length is 16 residues. The CDR3 here is CASSLGTFIGGSEQYF. The CDR3 DNA reads as TGTGCCAGCAGCTTGGGGACCTTTATCGGGGGAAGCGAGCAGTACTTC.

The table lists this clone with a few counts. The V call is TRBV15, the J call TRBJ2-5; 9 bases match TRBD2. Gene TRBJ2-7 matches the end of the DNA better, so the J call may be wrong. Per the germline V gene, CDR1 is LNHNV and CDR2 is YYDKDF (reference sequence). The CDR3 runs 15 residues. The CDR3, as DNA: TGTGCCACCAGCCGCCCGTCTAGCGGGGTGTACGAGCAGTACTTC. It specifies CATSRPSSGVYEQYF.

The rearrangement uses TRBV29-1 and TRBJ2-7; perhaps TRBD2 as D (5 bases). In germline, CDR1 is SQVTM, CDR2 ANQGSEA. There are 11 residues in the CDR3. Trimming took 4 bases from V and 6 from J, leaving 10 bases between them. The CDR3 is CSVVNRGEQYF. CDR3 nucleotide sequence: TGCAGCGTTGTGAATCGGGGCGAGCAGTACTTC.